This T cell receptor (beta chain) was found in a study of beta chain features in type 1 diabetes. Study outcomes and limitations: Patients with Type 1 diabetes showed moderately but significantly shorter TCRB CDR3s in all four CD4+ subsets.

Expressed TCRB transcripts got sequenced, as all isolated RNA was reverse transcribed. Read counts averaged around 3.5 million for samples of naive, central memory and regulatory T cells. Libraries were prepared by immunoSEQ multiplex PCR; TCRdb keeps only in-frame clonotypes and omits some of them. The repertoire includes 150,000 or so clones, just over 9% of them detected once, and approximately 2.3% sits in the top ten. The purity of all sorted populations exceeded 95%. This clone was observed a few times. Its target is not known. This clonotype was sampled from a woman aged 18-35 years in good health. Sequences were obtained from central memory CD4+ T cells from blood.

CDR3 nucleotides: TGTGCCAGCAGCTTTATGAACACCGGGGAGCTGTTTTTT. Encoded protein: CASSFMNTGELFF. The chain recombines TRBV7-2 with TRBJ2-2, with D unclear. Trimming left V 3 bases short and J 1 base short, with 3 bases between. This CDR3 has 13 residues. The germline V gene encodes CDR1 SGHTA and CDR2 FQGNSA.